This TCR beta chain was found in a study of technical replicates of blood from a few donors. The CDR3 loop spans 16 amino acids. The V and J ends lost 0 bases and 4 bases respectively, with 14 bases between them. Germline lookup yields CDR1 MGHRA and CDR2 YSYEKL. The table came from immunoSEQ multiplex PCR; TCRdb's copy has only in-frame clones and leaves some out. The profile shows 79,000 or so clones, approximately 93% of them singletons. The receptor's source is a human donor in good health. This chain joins TRBV4-1 and TRBJ2-3; perhaps TRBD2 as D (6 bases). Sample: T cells isolated from PBMCs. The CDR3 region is CASSQDYPGVADTQYF. Written as DNA, the CDR3 is TGCGCCAGCAGCCAAGATTACCCGGGAGTGGCAGATACGCAGTATTTT.